Presented here are 26 T cell receptor beta chains from one specimen sequenced in a study of blood T cell repertoires in COVID-19. Data came from immunoSEQ multiplex PCR; TCRdb stores just in-frame clones and leaves some out. The table includes 110,000 to 150,000 clones, roughly 89% detected once. Specimen: peripheral blood. The source of these receptors is a man in his sixties with active or convalescent COVID-19.

This rearrangement joins TRBV15 to TRBJ2-5; D may be TRBD1 (5 bases). CDR1 and CDR2 from the germline V gene are LNHNV and YYDKDF (reference sequence). V was pared by 0 bases and J by 4 bases, with 12 bases between. CDR3 length equals 15 residues. The CDR3 region is CATSRDQGGGETQYF. For the CDR3, the DNA is TGTGCCACCAGCAGAGATCAGGGCGGCGGAGAGACCCAGTACTTC.

This chain uses TRBV18 with TRBJ2-1; the match to TRBD1 covers 9 bases. Germline CDR1 is KGHSH and CDR2 is LQKENI. This CDR3 has 15 amino acids. Germline trimming cut 2 bases from V and 5 bases from J; bases unmatched to any gene: 4. CDR3 DNA: TGTGCCAGCTCACCAGACAGGGGGACGAACAATGAGCAGTTCTTC. Translated: CASSPDRGTNNEQFF.

V and J are TRBV28 and TRBJ2-3; the D gene is possibly TRBD2 (7 bases). V was shortened by 3 bases and J by 1 base, with 11 bases between the two germline ends. The germline CDR1 and CDR2 sequences are MDHEN and SYDVKM. CDR3 length equals 15 residues. The CDR3 bases are TGTGCCAGCAGTTTGTGGGGGGGCGGCACAGATACGCAGTATTTT. Protein: CASSLWGGGTDTQYF.

The chain is built from TRBV7-9 and TRBJ1-2, with D possibly being TRBD1 (6 bases). This CDR3 spans 14 amino acids. V lost 5 bases and J 3 bases, leaving 13 bases between the germline ends. CDR1 and CDR2 from the germline V gene are SEHNR and FQNEAQ (reference sequence). Written as DNA, the CDR3 is TGTGCCAGCAGCGATCCGGCAGGGGACTATGGCTACACCTTC. It is translated as CASSDPAGDYGYTF. Combining the CDR3 with reference TRBV7-9 and TRBJ1-2 gives the whole variable domain DTGVSQNPRHKITKRGQNVTFRCDPISEHNRLYWYRQTLGQGPEFLTYFQNEAQLEKSRLLSDRFSAERPKGSFSTLEIQRTEQGDSAMYLCASSDPAGDYGYTFGSGTRLTVV.

V and J are TRBV28 and TRBJ2-2; 7 positions match TRBD1. The CDR3 is 16 amino acids. With V trimmed by 5 bases and J by 7 bases, 13 bases remained unmatched. Looked up from germline, CDR1 is MDHEN and CDR2 is SYDVKM. This CDR3 reads CASSPPHRGVGGELFF. CDR3 nucleotide sequence: TGTGCCAGCAGTCCGCCACACAGGGGCGTGGGCGGGGAGCTGTTTTTT.

This clone showed up just a few times. The chain links TRBV7-2 to TRBJ1-1, with D possibly being TRBD1 (6 bases). Between the trimmed V and J ends, which lost 2 bases and 1 base, there was a span of 11 bases. Germline loops: CDR1 SGHTA, CDR2 FQGNSA. The CDR3 is 15 amino acids. The CDR3 here is CASSLLGGANTEAFF. DNA of the CDR3: TGTGCCAGCAGCTTATTGGGGGGGGCGAACACTGAAGCTTTCTTT.

The V call is TRBV6-6, the J call TRBJ2-7; D unclear. V gave up 5 bases and J gave up 2 bases, with 10 bases separating them. Germline CDR1 MNHNY, CDR2 SVGAGI (reference sequence). There are 13 residues in the CDR3. The CDR3 sequence: CASSGPRTYEQYF. As DNA, the CDR3 is TGTGCCAGCAGTGGGCCGAGAACCTACGAGCAGTACTTC.

This clone was seen only a few times. V is TRBV6-5 and J is TRBJ1-6; the match to TRBD1 covers 9 bases. CDR3 length: 13 residues. The junction had 3 bases not matched to a gene; V was cut back by 7 bases and J by 8 bases. From germline, CDR1 is MNHEY and CDR2 SVGAGI. The CDR3 nucleotides are TGTGCCAGCATCAGGACAGGGGATTCACCCCTCCACTTT. This sequence encodes CASIRTGDSPLHF.

The chain employs TRBV18 and TRBJ1-5; D remains ambiguous. The CDR3 is 15 residues long. The V gene lost 2 bases and the J gene lost 3 bases, with 11 bases spanning the gap. The germline V gene has CDR1 KGHSH and CDR2 LQKENI. The DNA of the CDR3 is TGTGCCAGCTCACCAGGGCAGCAAATCAATCAGCCCCAGCATTTT. Amino acid sequence: CASSPGQQINQPQHF.

The chain joins TRBV30 to TRBJ1-5; D gene uncertain. Germline lookup yields CDR1 GTSNPN and CDR2 SVGIG (reference sequence). CDR3 length: 13 residues. Trimming stripped 5 bases from V and 8 bases from J, with 16 bases between. DNA of the CDR3: TGTGCCTGGGGACGCCGGCCTGGAGAGCCCCAGCATTTT. Translated, it gives CAWGRRPGEPQHF. The whole variable domain, remainder taken from reference TRBV30 and TRBJ1-5, is SQTIHQWPATLVQPVGSPLSLECTVEGTSNPNLYWYRQAAGRGLQLLFYSVGIGQISSEVPQNLSASRPQDRQFILSSKKLLLSDSGFYLCAWGRRPGEPQHFGDGTRLSIL.

The chain is built from TRBV30 and TRBJ1-5, with a possible D match to TRBD1 (6 bases). The CDR3 length is 15 residues. The germline CDR1 and CDR2 sequences are GTSNPN and SVGIG (reference sequence). V lost 1 base, J lost 0 bases, and 10 bases lay in between. The CDR3 sequence is CAWSGDTNSNQPQHF. The CDR3 nucleotides are TGTGCCTGGAGTGGGGACACTAATAGCAATCAGCCCCAGCATTTT.

The CDR3 reads CATSDPTSGGRTDTQYF. The CDR3 DNA sequence: TGTGCCACCAGTGATCCTACTAGCGGGGGGCGGACAGATACGCAGTATTTT. The chain couples TRBV24-1 to TRBJ2-3, with 12 bases that match TRBD2. Germline V CDR1 and CDR2: KGHDR, SFDVKD. J lost 3 bases, V lost 3 bases, and 6 bases had no gene match. CDR3 size: 17 residues.

This sequence joins TRBV6-5 and TRBJ2-7; TRBD1 might be the D (5 bases). Trimming took 6 bases from V and 4 from J, leaving 19 bases between them. The germline V gene has CDR1 MNHEY and CDR2 SVGAGI. The CDR3 runs 15 residues. CDR3 sequence (DNA): TGTGCCAGCAGAGTAGCCTCGGACACGGCTTACGAGCAGTACTTC. It specifies CASRVASDTAYEQYF.

In its sample, this clone was seen once. The chain joins TRBV5-8 to TRBJ1-5; D is undetermined. V was pared by 4 bases and J by 5 bases, with 7 bases between. CDR3 length: 12 residues. Per germline, CDR1 SGHTS and CDR2 YDEGEE. CDR3 amino acids: CASSRRDQPQHF. The CDR3 bases are TGTGCCAGCAGCAGGAGGGATCAGCCCCAGCATTTT.

The rearrangement links TRBV5-1 to TRBJ1-1; 7 nucleotides align to TRBD1. V was clipped by 4 bases and J by 0 bases; unmatched bases: 9. The CDR3 contains 16 residues. Per the germline V gene, CDR1 is SGHRS and CDR2 is YFSETQ. CDR3 nucleotide sequence: TGCGCCAGCAGCCGGGAGGGGGCGCGGATGAACACTGAAGCTTTCTTT. Translating it yields CASSREGARMNTEAFF.

This sequence joins TRBV28 and TRBJ1-1, with D unclear. Per germline, CDR1 MDHEN and CDR2 SYDVKM. The V and J ends lost 3 bases and 6 bases respectively, with 14 bases between them. This CDR3 comprises 14 residues. In nucleotides, the CDR3 is TGTGCCAGCAGTTTCCTCGACACCGGGGCTGAAGCTTTCTTT. It yields the protein CASSFLDTGAEAFF. Filled out from reference TRBV28 and TRBJ1-1, the complete variable domain reads DVKVTQSSRYLVKRTGEKVFLECVQDMDHENMFWYRQDPGLGLRLIYFSYDVKMKEKGDIPEGYSVSREKKERFSLILESASTNQTSMYLCASSFLDTGAEAFFGQGTRLTVV.

This chain connects TRBV11-3 to TRBJ1-2, with TRBD1 as a possible D gene (5 bases). Trimming removed 11 bases from V and 6 bases from J, with 19 bases in between. The CDR3 covers 13 residues. Looked up from germline, CDR1 is SGHNT and CDR2 is YENEEA. The CDR3 protein is CARPAEGTDGYTF. CDR3 sequence (DNA): TGTGCCCGGCCGGCGGAGGGGACTGATGGCTACACCTTC.

V gene TRBV3-1 (or the pseudogene TRBV3-2) combines with J gene TRBJ1-6; D ambiguous. Germline CDR1 and CDR2: LGHDT and YNNKEL (reference sequence). V was pared by 2 bases and J by 0 bases, with 8 bases between. The CDR3 spans 16 residues. In nucleotides, the CDR3 is TGTGCCAGCAGCCAAAACCCGAGCTCCTATAATTCACCCCTCCACTTT. Encoded protein: CASSQNPSSYNSPLHF.

This clone was detected once. V is TRBV7-2 and J is TRBJ1-1; no firm D call. Germline assignment: CDR1 SGHTA and CDR2 FQGNSA. The CDR3 is made up of 14 amino acids. The V end lost 0 bases, the J end lost 1 base, and 6 bases lay between the germline ends. The CDR3 DNA reads TGTGCCAGCAGCTTAGCCGGTACGAACACTGAAGCTTTCTTT. Amino acid sequence: CASSLAGTNTEAFF. The full variable domain, rest sourced from reference TRBV7-2 and TRBJ1-1, is GAGVSQSPSNKVTEKGKDVELRCDPISGHTALYWYRQSLGQGLEFLIYFQGNSAPDKSGLPSDRFSAERTGGSVSTLTIQRTQQEDSAVYLCASSLAGTNTEAFFGQGTRLTVV.

The V and J genes are TRBV3-1 (or the pseudogene TRBV3-2) and TRBJ1-4; D ambiguous. This CDR3 is built from 15 residues. CDR1 is LGHDT, CDR2 YNNKEL, per germline (reference sequence). Trimming removed 5 bases from V and 3 bases from J, with 13 bases in between. CDR3 coding DNA: TGTGCCAGCAGCTCCTTCGGAGGTTCTAATGAAAAACTGTTTTTT. Translation gives CASSSFGGSNEKLFF.

This clone has only one observation. V and J are TRBV19 and TRBJ2-7; D is possibly TRBD2 (5 bases). The V and J ends lost 5 bases and 10 bases respectively, with 15 bases between them. The CDR3 spans 12 residues. CDR1 is LNHDA, CDR2 SQIVND, per germline (reference sequence). The DNA for the CDR3 is TGTGCCAGTAGTGCGGACTCCTCAGTACAGTACTTC. Translation gives CASSADSSVQYF.

The gene calls are TRBV5-1 and TRBJ2-5; TRBD2 matches 15 bases. V shed 10 bases, J shed 4 bases, and the junction held 8 bases outside the gene matches. The germline V gene has CDR1 SGHRS and CDR2 YFSETQ. The CDR3 is 15 residues long. CDR3 residues: CASGTSGRSIETQYF. The CDR3 region has the DNA TGCGCCTCCGGGACTAGCGGGAGGAGTATAGAGACCCAGTACTTC.

The chain is built from TRBV24-1 and TRBJ2-5; 9 bases line up with TRBD2. The length of the CDR3 is 16 residues. Looked up from germline, CDR1 is KGHDR and CDR2 is SFDVKD. With V trimmed by 0 bases and J by 5 bases, 6 bases remained unmatched. CDR3 DNA: TGTGCCACCAGTGATTTGAGTGGCGGGGGGGTGGAGACCCAGTACTTC. It is translated as CATSDLSGGGVETQYF.

J is TRBJ2-7 and V is TRBV4-1, with 9 bases fitting TRBD1. V dropped 4 bases and J dropped 6; count of bases not matched to a gene: 13. Germline values: CDR1 MGHRA, CDR2 YSYEKL. This CDR3 comprises 16 residues. This CDR3 is CASSRTRTGEAGEQYF. Here the CDR3 DNA reads TGCGCCAGCAGCCGGACCCGGACAGGGGAAGCGGGCGAGCAGTACTTC.

This chain links TRBV2 with TRBJ1-3; 7 bases line up with TRBD1. V lost 9 bases, J lost 0 bases, and 8 bases stayed unmatched. Germline CDR1 and CDR2: SNHLY and FYNNEI. This CDR3 has 15 residues. CDR3 residues: CASRKGTVSGNTIYF. CDR3 DNA sequence: TGTGCCAGTCGGAAAGGGACAGTCTCTGGAAACACCATATATTTT.

V gene TRBV5-6 combines with J gene TRBJ2-4; maybe TRBD1 (6 bases). Trimming left V 3 bases short and J 8 bases short, with 18 bases between. The CDR3 spans 15 residues. CDR1 is SGHDT and CDR2 is YYEEEE in the germline V gene. In DNA, the CDR3 is TGTGCCAGCAGCTCGAAGGGGGAACGTCTGGACATTCAGTACTTC. Residues: CASSSKGERLDIQYF.